This TCR beta chain was recovered during a study of cytomegalovirus exposure and HLA in healthy donors. Study details: Of approximately 400 genotyped donors, 81% clustered with self-reported Caucasian donors. Overall study results and limits: It has been reported that TCR beta sequences accurately predicted the HLA-A and HLA-B alleles of most subjects. Analyzed later, association rates of TCRs varied across HLA loci, with DRB1 most and HLA-C fewest. On later analysis, the bulk of CMV-associated TCR beta chains appeared to be HLA-restricted.

Germline loops: CDR1 MRHNA, CDR2 SNTAGT. J was trimmed by 1 base and V by 6 bases; bases with no gene match: 2. The CDR3 runs 14 residues. Primers: 60 Vbeta forward and 13 Jbeta reverse. The table came from immunoSEQ multiplex PCR; TCRdb's copy has only in-frame clones and leaves some out. With 120,000 or so clones in the sample, the ten largest clones hold approximately 3.9%. Comment on this clone: What it binds is not known. The identical CDR3 is also encoded by other nucleotide sequences in the sample.

The receptor was derived from a man aged 18 to 30 in good health and CMV-seronegative. The chain links TRBV6-4 to TRBJ2-3, with TRBD2 identical over 9 bases. Material for sequencing was PBMCs. CDR3 sequence (DNA): TGTGCCAGCAGCTTAGCGGGAGGCACAGATACGCAGTATTTT. Amino acids: CASSLAGGTDTQYF.